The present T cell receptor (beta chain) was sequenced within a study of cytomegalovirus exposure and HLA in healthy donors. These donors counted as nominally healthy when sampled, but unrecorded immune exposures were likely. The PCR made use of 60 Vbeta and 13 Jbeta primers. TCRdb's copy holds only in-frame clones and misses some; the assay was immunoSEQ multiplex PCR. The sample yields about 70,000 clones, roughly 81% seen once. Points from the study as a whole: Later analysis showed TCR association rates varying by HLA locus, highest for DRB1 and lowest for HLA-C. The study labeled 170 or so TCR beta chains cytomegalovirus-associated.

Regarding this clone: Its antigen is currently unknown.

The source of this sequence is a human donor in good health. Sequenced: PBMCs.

The CDR3 protein is CAISESLNEQFF. The CDR3 bases are TGTGCCATCAGTGAGAGCCTTAATGAGCAGTTCTTC. The chain uses TRBV10-3 and TRBJ2-1; D not certain. From germline, CDR1 is ENHRY and CDR2 SYGVKD. There are 12 residues in the CDR3. V was pared by 2 bases and J by 7 bases, with 6 bases between.